This T cell receptor (beta chain) was captured by sequencing in a study of cytomegalovirus exposure and HLA in healthy donors (dated by TCRdb to between 2016 and 2019). In terms of the full investigation: An earlier analysis of around 600 of the donors reported more than 250 Gb of sequence data and 117 million unique TCR beta sequences from 150 million to 200 million T cells. Because of strong linkage in the cohort, four or five DR-DQ haplotypes were treated as single units for association and clustering. The number of donors typed differed by locus, with about 629-630 for A, B, C, DRB1 and DQB1, approximately 500 for DQA1, 600 to 610 for DPA1, and approximately 470 for DPB1. An earlier analysis of around 640 of the donors used high-throughput TCR beta sequencing to judge whether each TCR beta V gene segment behaved as functional or pseudogenic. An early release covering around 630 HLA-typed donors comprised roughly 300 gigabases of sequencing data and tens of millions of unique TCR sequences. In addition to the first cohort of approximately 670 subjects, a separate validation cohort of about 120 different subjects was used. Every discovery cohort repertoire had been produced on one sequencing platform. On average, roughly 200,000 unique TCR beta nucleotide sequences were sequenced per donor among several hundred genotyped donors of the cohort, with about 17% of those sequences being non-productive. Rather than using new phenotypic data, the later analysis identified candidate immune exposures from TCR beta sequences and from how often those sequences occurred across donors. The study profiled the T cell repertoires of approximately 700 subjects by immunosequencing and related them to cytomegalovirus serostatus. HLA typing covered class I and class II loci at four-digit resolution. High-throughput TCR immunosequencing, statistical association of individual TCRs with disease status, and machine learning were combined to predict cytomegalovirus infection status. Genome-wide SNP genotypes for about 65% of the roughly 670 donors were used in a later genetic analysis, which treated that subset as a discovery cohort. The study was designed to test whether signatures of past pathogen exposure could be identified by cataloging public T cell receptors. Among the roughly 400 genotyped donors, approximately 81% belonged to the genetic ancestry cluster associated with self-reported Caucasian donors. A later analysis re-examined previously published TCR beta repertoires from 610 or so donors and added high-resolution HLA genotyping to investigate patterns of TCR occurrence. Alongside the repertoire data, information on donor age, sex, ethnicity and CMV serostatus was compiled.

Of note for this clone: Its antigen has not been determined. No per-base quality is available; no much larger clone lies one base away.

Overall study results and their limits: The sequencing pipeline was judged likely to have produced a cluster of highly shared sequence variants as a technical artifact. The only immune exposure information available for the cohort was CMV serostatus. It was suggested by the authors that the approach could potentially be generalized to other disease states and immunological phenotypes. Because counts were too low, about 15 rarely observed V segments, including chromosome 9 orphons, were left out of the earlier analysis of over 550 of the donors. Some IMGT-functional V segments, including TRBV6-2 and TRBV6-3, could not be told apart with the 87-base-pair reads, so those segments were excluded. According to a later analysis, most CMV-associated TCR beta chains appeared to be HLA-restricted, and the HLA associations seemed to be driven largely by CMV exposure. In a later genetic analysis, fewer N-insertions in productive TCRs were reported among donors in an Asian-associated ancestry cluster than the 666-donor mean. V-gene and J-gene trimming of TCR beta chains was associated with a missense DCLRE1C variant in a later genetic analysis, and the association was replicated in an independent cohort. In this cohort, only TCR beta chains were sequenced, and detectable features were limited by the absence of alpha or paired-chain data. Most TCR sequences were observed very rarely across donors, whereas some public TCRs were present in many individuals. In vitro tests confirmed that three of the cytomegalovirus-associated TCR beta chains recognize cytomegalovirus antigens. When HLA alleles, especially DR and DQ, strongly co-occurred, attributing TCR associations to individual alleles was difficult. In a later analysis, HLA-associated TCR beta chains showed more clonal expansion and lower generation probabilities than non-associated chains that were equally common. Presence/absence analyses assumed roughly uniform sequencing depth across donors, an assumption that may not hold. According to a later analysis, parvovirus B19, influenza, CMV and Epstein-Barr virus appeared linked to several top co-occurrence clusters. According to a later analysis, TCR association rates differed among HLA loci, with DRB1 alleles showing the most associated TCRs and HLA-C alleles showing the fewest. In both the original and validation cohorts, the classifier was reported to diagnose cytomegalovirus status with high specificity and sensitivity. At a false discovery rate of 0.05, a later analysis linked under 20,000 TCR beta sequences to specific HLA alleles. Linkage disequilibrium might explain the correlated functional status among segregating V segments, but an unknown experimental factor could not be excluded. An earlier analysis of some 590 of the donors showed that most TCR beta V segments appeared in productive rearrangements either about 90% or about 30% of the time, which broadly matched IMGT annotations. In the study, 150 to 200 TCR beta chains were listed as associated with cytomegalovirus. A further reported finding was that TCR beta sequences accurately predicted the HLA-A and HLA-B alleles for most subjects in the first cohort. Because HLA typing was unavailable for some donors at each locus, only the typed subset was used in association tests.

Library construction relied on the immunoSEQ multiplex PCR assay. The multiplex PCR relied on a mix of 60 forward primers for TCR Vbeta segments and 13 reverse primers for TCR Jbeta segments. Amplification of the CDR3 region of rearranged TCR beta genes was performed with a multiplex PCR assay on genomic DNA. On the Illumina HiSeq System, the amplified TCR beta libraries were sequenced as 87-base-pair reads. In the paper's pipeline: A later analysis counted some 80 million unique TCR beta chains across the 500 to 850 repertoires, and 10 million to 12 million of these chains were shared by at least two donors. A nearest-neighbor algorithm error-corrected the raw reads and collapsed the reads into unique sequences, merging closely related sequences to remove PCR and sequencing errors. To assign V, D and J gene segments, CDR3 sequences were aligned to IMGT reference sequences. Each retained sequence needed at least a six-nucleotide match to both a V gene segment and a J gene segment. Rearrangements were called productive when the CDR3 lacked stop codons and stayed in frame with V and J; all others were non-productive. Following IMGT convention, CDR3 was defined as the stretch from the second conserved V-encoded cysteine to the conserved J-encoded phenylalanine. The earlier analysis of 500 to 600 of the donors excluded sequences that lacked an unambiguous match to a single V gene segment. An earlier analysis of some 610 of the donors called V segments functional above 56.7% productive rearrangements and segregating when the between-donor standard deviation exceeded 5%. A statistical classification framework was developed to diagnose cytomegalovirus status using the catalog of TCR beta chain sequences. In a later analysis, V and J genes were assigned by comparing TCR nucleotide sequences against IMGT/GENE-DB human TR gene sequences. The TCRdist pipeline was used in a later analysis to assign CDR3 sequences and most-parsimonious VDJ recombination scenarios. In a later analysis, every TCR beta chain was defined by the combination of its CDR3 amino acid sequence and its V-gene family, and reads without a unique V-gene family were dropped. In a later analysis, 450 to 600 highly shared, low-generation-probability nucleotide sequences were removed to address suspected cross-contamination and a sequencing artifact. In a later analysis, a clonal expansion index for each public chain was calculated from normalized within-repertoire ranks of inferred template counts. A later analysis computed generation probabilities with a VDJ recombination model fitted to out-of-frame rearrangements, and checked the results against IGoR. Hypergeometric tests were used in a later analysis to score TCR-TCR, TCR-HLA and TCR-CMV co-occurrence, with a repertoire-size bias correction applied to the TCR pairs. To estimate false discovery rates, a later analysis permuted the HLA or CMV assignments 20 times. In a later analysis, co-occurring TCRs were grouped using DBSCAN, with TCRdist sequence similarity added in when clustering inside HLA-allele-positive subsets. Repertoires with fewer than 30,000 or more than 120,000 public chains, plus five repertoires with anomalous nucleotide sharing, were excluded from co-occurrence clustering. TCRdb provides this immuneACCESS table in a form limited to in-frame rearrangements. Some clones are lacking; in checked studies, under half of them reflect an unresolved V gene, and why the rest are absent is not known. V, J and clone size were drawn from that table, and D and trimming were deduced from the DNA. The table for this sample lists about 180,000 clones; around 80% of them were counted only once. Jointly, the top ten make up more than 3% of the sample.

The cohort consisted of 600 to 700 healthy bone marrow donors. At the time of sampling, all cohort members were nominally healthy, though unrecorded immune exposures were likely present. The donor tested CMV seropositive, placing the donor among the approximately 290 seropositive members of the cohort. A peripheral blood sample was provided by each donor, and peripheral blood mononuclear cells were used for TCR beta sequencing. The Qiagen DNeasy Blood Extraction Kit was used to extract genomic DNA from the blood cell samples. V loses 4 bases, J loses 4 bases, and the germline ends lie 11 bases apart. From its cysteine to its phenylalanine, the CDR3 spans 14 amino acids. Only the CDR3 portion is preserved as DNA: 42 bases, with reading frame beginning at the first base. For CDR1 and CDR2, the germline V gene lists SGHDN and FVKESK.

Sequenced: PBMCs. Rearrangement joined TRBV14 to TRBJ2-1; the D gene is possibly TRBD1, with 7 bases matching. This clonotype originated in a woman in her sixties in good health and CMV-seropositive. The CDR3 here reads CASSPGGLYNEQFF. In nucleotides, the sequence is TGTGCCAGCAGCCCAGGGGGGCTGTACAATGAGCAGTTCTTC.